Shown below are 5 T cell receptor beta chains from a single sample sequenced in a study of regulatory T cells in long-lasting Graves disease (dated by TCRdb to 2020 to 2023). This specimen's time point label, interpreted: newly diagnosed GD, antithyroid drugs for less than 3 months. RNA was extracted from PBMCs in TRIzol for both TCR sequencing and RNA sequencing. The library was built by means of multiplex PCR. Sequencing relied on an Illumina HiSeq 4000. iRepertoire HTBI primers and Arm-PCR amplification of CDR3 regions were used to construct TCR beta libraries. TCRdb's own reprocessing of the public reads used fastp at Q25 and MiXCR and kept productive beta chains. All rows with the same CDR3 protein become a single entry with the most common DNA and genes. This sample gives 500,000 or so distinct CDR3 sequences in total; under 20% of them show up just once. The top ten clones comprise 10% to 15% of the sample.

These same records also appear under a second study, on T cells in Graves' hyperthyroidism and ophthalmopathy.

Here the sequenced sample was peripheral blood mononuclear cells (PBMCs), taken at new diagnosis, from a patient treated with antithyroid drugs. The receptors were gathered from a man in his forties or fifties with Graves disease. Donor details come from another sample of the same person, matched by shared clones.

On this clonotype itself: With a much larger clone just one base away, this may be a read error. No conserved phenylalanine or tryptophan ends this CDR3, so it is likely a read error. The rearrangement joins TRBV6-2 or TRBV6-3 to TRBJ2-1; D not certain. Germline V gives CDR1 MNHEY, CDR2 SVGEGT. With 5 bases removed from V and 6 bases from J, the gap between germline ends came to 14 bases. The CDR3 spans 14 residues. CDR3 residues: CASSPDIVFNEQFS. The CDR3 DNA is TGTGCCAGCAGTCCCGATATTGTCTTCAATGAGCAGTTCTCC.

This clonotype was detected a few times. The chain has TRBV4-1 and TRBJ2-7; D remains ambiguous. Germline loops: CDR1 MGHRA, CDR2 YSYEKL. The CDR3 extends over 15 amino acids. V was trimmed by 4 bases and J by 4 bases, leaving 17 bases between them. The CDR3 is CASSLLLTEWYEQYF. The CDR3 DNA reads TGCGCCAGCAGCCTACTCCTGACGGAGTGGTACGAGCAGTACTTC.

This clonotype was observed many times. The chain recombines TRBV2 with TRBJ2-5, with D hard to call. Trimming shortened V by 7 bases and J by 10 bases, and 4 bases separated the two germline ends. The germline gives CDR1 SNHLY, CDR2 FYNNEI. CDR3 length equals 8 residues. CDR3 sequence (DNA): TGTGCCAGCAATGGCCAGTACTTC. Protein sequence: CASNGQYF.

This clonotype showed up many times. V gene TRBV3-1 combines with J gene TRBJ1-1, with D hard to call. Germline V gene sequence: CDR1 LGHDT, CDR2 YNNKEL (reference sequence). The V end lost 4 bases, the J end lost 8 bases, and 17 bases lay between the germline ends. This CDR3 comprises 14 residues. CDR3 nucleotide sequence: TGTGCCAGCAGCCGGTCGAACGTGGGGTCCGAAGCTTTCTTT. Translation: CASSRSNVGSEAFF.

This clonotype was detected many times. The V call is TRBV12-3 or TRBV12-4, the J call TRBJ2-5; maybe TRBD1 (6 bases). Trimming took off 3 bases at V and 2 bases at J, with 16 bases between the two ends. The CDR3 contains 16 residues. The CDR3 region has the DNA TGTGCCAGCAGTTTGGGCCCCCGGACAGTGCAAGAGACCCAGTACTTC. Protein product: CASSLGPRTVQETQYF.